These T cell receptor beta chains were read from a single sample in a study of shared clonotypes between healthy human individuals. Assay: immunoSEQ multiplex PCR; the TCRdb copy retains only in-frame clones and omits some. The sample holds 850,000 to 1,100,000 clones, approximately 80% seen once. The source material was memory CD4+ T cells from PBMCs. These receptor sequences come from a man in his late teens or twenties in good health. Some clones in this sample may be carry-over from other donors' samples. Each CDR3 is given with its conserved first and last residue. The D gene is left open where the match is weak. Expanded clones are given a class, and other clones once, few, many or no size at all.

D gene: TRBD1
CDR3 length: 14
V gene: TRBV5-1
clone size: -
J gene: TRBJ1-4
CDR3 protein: CASSLNGQGEKLFF
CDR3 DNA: TGCGCCAGCAGCTTGAACGGACAGGGGGAAAAACTGTTTTTT

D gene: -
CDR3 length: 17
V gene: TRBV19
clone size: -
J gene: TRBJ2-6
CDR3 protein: CASSISRGSSGANVLTF
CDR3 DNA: TGTGCCAGTAGTATATCCAGGGGTAGTTCTGGGGCCAACGTCCTGACTTTC

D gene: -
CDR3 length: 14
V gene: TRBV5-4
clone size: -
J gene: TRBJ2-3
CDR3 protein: CASGRGRSVDTQYF
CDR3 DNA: TGTGCCAGCGGACGGGGGAGGTCCGTAGATACGCAGTATTTT

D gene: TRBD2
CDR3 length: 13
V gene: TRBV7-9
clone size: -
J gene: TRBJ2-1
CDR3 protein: CASSLDGLANQFF
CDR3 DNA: TGTGCCAGCAGCTTAGATGGACTAGCGAATCAGTTCTTC

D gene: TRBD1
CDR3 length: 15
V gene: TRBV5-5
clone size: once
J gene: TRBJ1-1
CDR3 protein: CASSLSNRGGTEAFF
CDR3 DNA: TGTGCCAGCAGCTTGTCGAACAGGGGGGGCACTGAAGCTTTCTTT

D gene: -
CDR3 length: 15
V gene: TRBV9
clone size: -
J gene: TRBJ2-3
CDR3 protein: CASSVLGQRTDTQYF
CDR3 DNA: TGTGCCAGCAGCGTACTCGGACAACGCACAGATACGCAGTATTTT

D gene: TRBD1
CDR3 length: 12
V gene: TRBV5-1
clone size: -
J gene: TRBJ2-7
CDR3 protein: CASSPGQVGQYF
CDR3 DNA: TGCGCCAGCAGCCCCGGACAGGTTGGACAGTACTTC

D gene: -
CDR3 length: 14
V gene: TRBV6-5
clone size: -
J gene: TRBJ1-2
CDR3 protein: CASSYLGQGYGYTF
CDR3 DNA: TGTGCCAGCAGTTACCTGGGCCAGGGCTATGGCTACACCTTC

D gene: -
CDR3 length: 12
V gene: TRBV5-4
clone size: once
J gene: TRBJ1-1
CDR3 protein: CASSPGQSEAFF
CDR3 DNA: TGTGCCAGCAGCCCCGGACAGTCTGAAGCTTTCTTT

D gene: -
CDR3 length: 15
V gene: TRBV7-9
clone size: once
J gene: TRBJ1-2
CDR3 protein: CASSPGFGLGYGYTF
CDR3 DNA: TGTGCCAGCAGTCCAGGGTTTGGTTTAGGCTATGGCTACACCTTC

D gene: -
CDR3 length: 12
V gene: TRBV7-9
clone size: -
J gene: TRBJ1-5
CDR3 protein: CATGPINQPQHF
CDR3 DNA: TGTGCCACGGGTCCCATAAATCAGCCCCAGCATTTT

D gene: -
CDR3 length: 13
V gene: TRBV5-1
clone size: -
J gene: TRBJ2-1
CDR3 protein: CASSFGLTSEQFF
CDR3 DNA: TGCGCCAGCAGCTTCGGACTGACCTCCGAGCAGTTCTTC

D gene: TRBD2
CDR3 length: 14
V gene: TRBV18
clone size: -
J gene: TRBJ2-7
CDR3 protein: CASSPTSGGWEQYF
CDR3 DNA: TGTGCCAGCTCGCCCACAAGCGGGGGCTGGGAGCAGTACTTC

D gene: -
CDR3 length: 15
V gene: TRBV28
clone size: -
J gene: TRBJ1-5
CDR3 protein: CASSFLRRWDQPQHF
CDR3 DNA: TGTGCCAGCAGTTTCCTGAGGCGTTGGGATCAGCCCCAGCATTTT

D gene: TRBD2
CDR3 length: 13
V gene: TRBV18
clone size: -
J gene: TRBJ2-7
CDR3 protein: CASSSGVSYEQYF
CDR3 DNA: TGTGCCAGCTCTAGCGGGGTCTCCTACGAGCAGTACTTC

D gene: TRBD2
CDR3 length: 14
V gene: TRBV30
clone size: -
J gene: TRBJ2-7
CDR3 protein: CAWTAGGTTSEQYF
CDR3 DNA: TGTGCCTGGACTGCGGGAGGGACGACCAGCGAGCAGTACTTC

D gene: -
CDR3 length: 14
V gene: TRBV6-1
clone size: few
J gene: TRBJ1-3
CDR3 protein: CASSQQYSGNTIYF
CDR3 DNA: TGTGCCAGCAGTCAACAGTACTCTGGAAACACCATATATTTT

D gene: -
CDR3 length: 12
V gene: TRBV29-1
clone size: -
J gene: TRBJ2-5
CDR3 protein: CSARRGGETQYF
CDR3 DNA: TGCAGCGCAAGAAGGGGAGGAGAGACCCAGTACTTC

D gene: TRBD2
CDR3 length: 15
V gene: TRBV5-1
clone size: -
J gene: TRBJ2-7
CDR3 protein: CASSLTSGSSGEQYF
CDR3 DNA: TGCGCCAGCAGCTTGACTAGCGGGAGCTCGGGGGAGCAGTACTTC

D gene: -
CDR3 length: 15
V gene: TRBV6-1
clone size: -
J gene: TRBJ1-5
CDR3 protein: CASSARDGYNQPQHF
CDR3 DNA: TGTGCCAGCAGTGCCCGGGACGGTTACAATCAGCCCCAGCATTTT

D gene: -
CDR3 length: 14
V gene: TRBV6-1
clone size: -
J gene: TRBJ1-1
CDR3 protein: CASTSPVRNTEAFF
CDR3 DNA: TGTGCCAGCACCTCCCCCGTTCGGAACACTGAAGCTTTCTTT

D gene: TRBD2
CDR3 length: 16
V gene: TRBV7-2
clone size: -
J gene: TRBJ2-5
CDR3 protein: CASSRAIAGAQETQYF
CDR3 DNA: TGTGCCAGCAGCCGAGCCATAGCGGGAGCCCAAGAGACCCAGTACTTC

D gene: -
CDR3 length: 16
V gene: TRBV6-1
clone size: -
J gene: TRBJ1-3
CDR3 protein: CASSDAPLWNGNTIYF
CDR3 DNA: TGTGCCAGCAGTGATGCCCCTCTATGGAACGGAAACACCATATATTTT

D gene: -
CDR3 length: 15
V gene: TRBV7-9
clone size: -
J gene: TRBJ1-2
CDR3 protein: CASSLDGLGDYGYTF
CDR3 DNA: TGTGCCAGCAGCTTAGACGGCTTGGGGGACTATGGCTACACCTTC

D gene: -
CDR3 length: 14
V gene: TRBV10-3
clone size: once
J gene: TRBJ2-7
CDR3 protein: CAISPSGIAYEQYF
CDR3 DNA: TGTGCCATCAGTCCATCGGGGATAGCCTACGAGCAGTACTTC

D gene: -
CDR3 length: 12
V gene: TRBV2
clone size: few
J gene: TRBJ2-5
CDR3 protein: CASSVPMETQYF
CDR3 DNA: TGTGCCAGCAGTGTCCCCATGGAGACCCAGTACTTC

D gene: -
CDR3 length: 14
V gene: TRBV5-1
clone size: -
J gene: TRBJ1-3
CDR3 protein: CASSLLGPGNTIYF
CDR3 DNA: TGCGCCAGCAGCTTGCTGGGCCCGGGAAACACCATATATTTT

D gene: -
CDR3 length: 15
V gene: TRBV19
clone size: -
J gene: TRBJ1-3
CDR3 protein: CASSISTGEGNTIYF
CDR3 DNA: TGTGCCAGTAGCATCTCTACTGGCGAAGGAAACACCATATATTTT

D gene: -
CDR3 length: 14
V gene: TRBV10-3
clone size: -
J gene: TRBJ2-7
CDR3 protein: CAISLSQGSYEQYF
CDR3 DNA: TGTGCCATCAGCCTTTCCCAGGGGTCCTACGAGCAGTACTTC

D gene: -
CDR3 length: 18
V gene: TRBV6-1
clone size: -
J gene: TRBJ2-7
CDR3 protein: CASSEKGTFSGWAYEQYF
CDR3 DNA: TGTGCCAGCAGTGAAAAGGGGACATTTAGCGGTTGGGCCTACGAGCAGTACTTC

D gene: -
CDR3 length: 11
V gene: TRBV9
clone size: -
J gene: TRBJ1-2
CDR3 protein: CASSVDGGYTF
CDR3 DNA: TGTGCCAGCAGCGTAGACGGCGGCTACACCTTC

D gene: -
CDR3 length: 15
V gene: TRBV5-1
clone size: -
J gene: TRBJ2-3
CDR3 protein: CASSLASGLGDTQYF
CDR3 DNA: TGCGCCAGCAGCTTGGCCAGCGGGTTAGGAGATACGCAGTATTTT

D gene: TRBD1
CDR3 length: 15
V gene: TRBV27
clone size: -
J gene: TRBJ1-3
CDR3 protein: CASSPPTGSGNTIYF
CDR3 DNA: TGTGCCAGCAGTCCCCCGACAGGGTCTGGAAACACCATATATTTT

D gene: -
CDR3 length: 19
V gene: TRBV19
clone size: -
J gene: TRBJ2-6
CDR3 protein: CASTQSRGKGYSGANVLTF
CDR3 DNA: TGTGCCAGTACCCAAAGCAGGGGAAAGGGGTACTCTGGGGCCAACGTCCTGACTTTC

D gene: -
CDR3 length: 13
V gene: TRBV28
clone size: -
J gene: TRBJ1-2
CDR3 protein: CASSEPTNYGYTF
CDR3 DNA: TGTGCCAGCAGTGAACCTACCAACTATGGCTACACCTTC

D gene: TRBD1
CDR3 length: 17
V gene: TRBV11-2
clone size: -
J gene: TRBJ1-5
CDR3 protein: CASSLRTGGNSNQPQHF
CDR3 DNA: TGTGCCAGCAGCTTAAGGACAGGGGGCAATAGCAATCAGCCCCAGCATTTT

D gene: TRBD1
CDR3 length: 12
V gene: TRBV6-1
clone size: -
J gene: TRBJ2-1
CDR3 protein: CASSRQGNEQFF
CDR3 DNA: TGTGCCAGCAGTAGACAGGGGAATGAGCAGTTCTTC

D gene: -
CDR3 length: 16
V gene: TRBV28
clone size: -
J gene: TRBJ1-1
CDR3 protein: CASSLPQGRGNTEAFF
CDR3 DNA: TGTGCCAGCAGTTTACCCCAGGGTAGGGGGAACACTGAAGCTTTCTTT

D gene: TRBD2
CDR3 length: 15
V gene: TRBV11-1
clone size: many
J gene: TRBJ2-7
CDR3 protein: CASSLGDERESEQYF
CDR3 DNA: TGTGCCAGCAGCTTAGGTGATGAGCGGGAGTCCGAGCAGTACTTC

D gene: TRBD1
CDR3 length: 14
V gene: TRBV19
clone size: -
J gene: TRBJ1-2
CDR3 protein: CASRPTGVGYGYTF
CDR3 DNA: TGTGCCAGTAGACCCACAGGGGTAGGTTATGGCTACACCTTC

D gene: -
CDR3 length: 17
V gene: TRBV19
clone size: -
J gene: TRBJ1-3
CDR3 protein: CASSSYYRDRSGNTIYF
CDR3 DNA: TGTGCCAGTAGTTCCTACTACAGGGACCGCTCTGGAAACACCATATATTTT

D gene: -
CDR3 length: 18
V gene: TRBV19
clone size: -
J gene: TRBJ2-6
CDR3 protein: CASSMTTVIRAGANVLTF
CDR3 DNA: TGTGCCAGTAGTATGACGACAGTTATTAGGGCTGGGGCCAACGTCCTGACTTTC

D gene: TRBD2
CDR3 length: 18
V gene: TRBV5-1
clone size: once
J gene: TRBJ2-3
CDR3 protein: CASSPPGLAGSSTDTQYF
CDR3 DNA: TGCGCCAGCAGCCCCCCGGGACTAGCGGGAAGCAGCACAGATACGCAGTATTTT

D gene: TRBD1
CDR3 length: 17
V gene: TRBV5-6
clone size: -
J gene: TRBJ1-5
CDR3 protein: CASSREGLGQASQPQHF
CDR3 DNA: TGTGCCAGCAGCCGTGAAGGACTCGGACAGGCTAGTCAGCCCCAGCATTTT

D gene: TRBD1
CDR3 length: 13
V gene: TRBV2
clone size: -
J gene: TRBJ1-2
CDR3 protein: CASTLDRVKGYTF
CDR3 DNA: TGTGCCAGCACCCTTGACAGGGTAAAAGGCTACACCTTC

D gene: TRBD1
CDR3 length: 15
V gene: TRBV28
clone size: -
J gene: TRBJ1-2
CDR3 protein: CASSSRQGRFSGYTF
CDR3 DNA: TGTGCCAGCAGTTCGAGACAGGGGCGATTCTCTGGCTACACCTTC